This T cell receptor (beta chain) was sequenced during a study of T-cell reconstitution after alpha-beta-depleted transplantation in children. As it was prepared, the TCRbeta library received unique molecular identifiers. TCRdb redid the calling of the PCR reads with MiXCR, one entry per CDR3 protein. The sample carries some 200,000 distinct CDR3 sequences, 6% to 7% recorded once. Material: PBMCs from the stem cell graft donor, obtained from the stem cell graft. The receptor's source is a human donor who donated a stem cell graft to a child with Wiskott-Aldrich syndrome.

CDR3 in DNA: TGTGCCAGCAGCGCGACCTGGGACATCTTCACAGATACGCAGTATTTT. Amino acid sequence: CASSATWDIFTDTQYF. V usage is TRBV2 and J usage is TRBJ2-3, with D possibly being TRBD1 (6 bases). Germline CDR1 SNHLY, CDR2 FYNNEI. This CDR3 region has 16 residues. The V and J ends lost 6 bases and 2 bases respectively, with 18 bases between them.